This TCR beta chain derives from a study of blood T cell repertoires in COVID-19. Study information: The study drew acute and convalescent COVID-19 samples from the United States, Italy and Spain. Nucleic acid was either cDNA or gDNA, and it came from T cells, B-cell-depleted T cells, or PBMCs.

Germline V gene data show CDR1 as SGDLS and CDR2 as YYNGEE. The ends lost 3 bases at V and 5 bases at J; junction bases unmatched: 6. CDR3 length: 15 amino acids. Some clones are missing from TCRdb's copy, which holds only in-frame ones; the method was immunoSEQ multiplex PCR. This sample has roughly 190,000 clones, with 89% found just once. Before being deemed recovered, Cohort 3 donors had two negative PCRs, clearance, or symptom resolution. Sequencing input: PBMCs or T cells enriched from blood (not recorded which). This clonotype originated in a woman between 18 and 29 years old who had recovered from COVID-19. V gene TRBV9 combines with J gene TRBJ1-5; 9 nucleotides line up with TRBD1. The CDR3 protein is CASSAAGQGHQPQHF. The CDR3, as DNA: TGTGCCAGCAGCGCCGCGGGACAGGGACATCAGCCCCAGCATTTT. The whole variable domain, remainder taken from reference TRBV9 and TRBJ1-5, is DSGVTQTPKHLITATGQRVTLRCSPRSGDLSVYWYQQSLDQGLQFLIQYYNGEERAKGNILERFSAQQFPDLHSELNLSSLELGDSALYFCASSAAGQGHQPQHFGDGTRLSIL.